These T cell receptor beta chains were read from a single sample in a study of identical twins. TCRdb analysed the 5' RACE reads with MiXCR anew, one entry per CDR3 protein. The data contain 600,000 to 850,000 distinct CDR3 sequences, 15% to 20% of them singletons. The same sample was also studied in work on T cells expressing NK-cell markers.

The sequenced sample consisted of PBMCs. The receptors were sampled from a woman aged 18-30 years in good health. Both conserved end residues are part of each CDR3. Size is omitted from some rows. Given values are once, few, many or a class for expanded clones.

v_gene: TRBV2
abundance: NA
CDR3aa: CASSGVGPSYEQYF

v_gene: TRBV5-6
abundance: few
CDR3aa: CASDSYNEQFF

v_gene: TRBV10-3
abundance: NA
CDR3aa: CAISVSSTGSYNEQFF

v_gene: TRBV20-1
abundance: few
CDR3aa: CSASPTSGTTINEQFF

v_gene: TRBV29-1
abundance: NA
CDR3aa: CSVERTVGEQYF

v_gene: TRBV3-1
abundance: many
CDR3aa: CASSQGAEAFF

v_gene: TRBV10-3
abundance: NA
CDR3aa: CAISRTSGEIDEQFF

v_gene: TRBV4-3
abundance: few
CDR3aa: CASSQVIGGPYLRPSYEQYF

v_gene: TRBV12-3/TRBV12-4
abundance: many
CDR3aa: CASRAGGPYEQYF

v_gene: TRBV28
abundance: NA
CDR3aa: CASSPQASGNLYSYNEQFF

v_gene: TRBV12-3/TRBV12-4
abundance: many
CDR3aa: CASSFGRTANTEAFF

v_gene: TRBV10-2
abundance: few
CDR3aa: CASRSGQNQETQYF

v_gene: TRBV7-2
abundance: few
CDR3aa: CASSLVRGDYSPLHF

v_gene: TRBV3-1
abundance: NA
CDR3aa: CASSQLRDDYNEQFF

v_gene: TRBV6-2/TRBV6-3
abundance: NA
CDR3aa: CASSYDGQTLAYEQYF

v_gene: TRBV3-1
abundance: NA
CDR3aa: CASSHGPSSYEQYF